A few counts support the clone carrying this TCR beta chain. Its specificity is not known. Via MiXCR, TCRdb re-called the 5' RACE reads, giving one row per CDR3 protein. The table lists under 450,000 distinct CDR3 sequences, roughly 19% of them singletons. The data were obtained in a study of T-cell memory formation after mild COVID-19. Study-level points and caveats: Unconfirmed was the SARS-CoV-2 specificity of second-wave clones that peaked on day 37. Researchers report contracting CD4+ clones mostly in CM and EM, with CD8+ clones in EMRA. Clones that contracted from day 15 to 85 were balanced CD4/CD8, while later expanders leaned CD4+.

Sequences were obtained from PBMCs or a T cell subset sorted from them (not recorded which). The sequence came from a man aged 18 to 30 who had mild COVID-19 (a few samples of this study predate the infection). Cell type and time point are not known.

The CDR3 is CSALGRFYGYTF. DNA for the CDR3: TGCAGTGCCCTAGGCAGGTTCTATGGCTACACCTTC. The chain recombines TRBV20-1 with TRBJ1-2; no clear D gene. CDR1 is DFQATT and CDR2 is SNEGSKA in the germline V gene (reference sequence). The CDR3 is 12 residues long. Trimming took 6 bases from V and 4 from J, leaving 12 bases between them.